This is a list of T cell receptor beta chains from one sample in a study of T-cell reconstitution after alpha-beta-depleted transplantation in children. TCRdb recomputed calls from the PCR reads with MiXCR, one row per CDR3 protein. The sample lists 530,000 or so distinct CDR3 sequences, around 27% occurring once. The starting material was PBMCs, obtained before TCRalphabeta/CD19-depleted stem cell transplant. These receptors were taken from a boy younger than two with Wiskott-Aldrich syndrome, due to receive a stem cell transplant. CDR3s include the opening cysteine and the closing phenylalanine or tryptophan. Each record gives: V gene, D gene, J gene, clone size, CDR3 DNA, CDR3 protein. A D gene is named only where the DNA matches it firmly. Clone size, where shown, is once, few, many, or a class for clones that have expanded.

TRBV6-5	-	TRBJ1-4	-	TGTGCCAGCAGTTTGCCCGTTGGGGGCGATGAAAAACTGTTTTTT	CASSLPVGGDEKLFF
TRBV27	-	TRBJ1-3	few	TGTGCCAGCAGTTTCTCTCAAACGGGAAACACCATATATTTT	CASSFSQTGNTIYF
TRBV6-6	TRBD2	TRBJ2-7	-	TGTGCCAGCAGTTACCAGCGGGAAGACGAGCAGTACTTC	CASSYQREDEQYF
TRBV5-5	-	TRBJ2-1	-	TGTGCCAGCAGCTTGGTGGCGGTCTACAATGAGCAGTTCTTC	CASSLVAVYNEQFF
TRBV10-3	TRBD2	TRBJ2-1	-	TGTGCCATCAGTGACCCTAGCGGAGCCTACAATGAGCAGTTCTTC	CAISDPSGAYNEQFF
TRBV20-1	-	TRBJ2-3	few	TGCAGTGGTAGACGAGGGGCTGAGGGGTCAGATACGCAGTATTTT	CSGRRGAEGSDTQYF
TRBV29-1	-	TRBJ2-7	few	TGCAGCGTTGAAGATCGACGGGATAGCTCCTACGAGCAGTACTTC	CSVEDRRDSSYEQYF
TRBV20-1	-	TRBJ1-6	-	TGCAGTGTTGAGGGACCGAGCTCCTATAATTCACCCCTCCACTTT	CSVEGPSSYNSPLHF
TRBV7-2	TRBD2	TRBJ2-1	few	TGTGCCAGCAGCTTATTGGGACTAGCGGGTTCTGAGCAGTTCTTC	CASSLLGLAGSEQFF
TRBV5-1	TRBD1	TRBJ2-2	-	TGCGCCAGCAGCTACGCACGACAGGGGGCGGTCACCGGGGAGCTGTTTTTT	CASSYARQGAVTGELFF
TRBV5-6	-	TRBJ2-7	few	TGTGCCAGCAGGAAACAGGGTAGGGACGAGCAGTACTTC	CASRKQGRDEQYF
TRBV20-1	-	TRBJ2-1	few	TGCAGTGCCCCTACCTACGGGACACCTTCCTACAATGAGCAGTTCTTC	CSAPTYGTPSYNEQFF
TRBV27	-	TRBJ2-3	-	TGTGCCAGCAGTTTAACCGAAACCGATACGCAGTATTTT	CASSLTETDTQYF
TRBV29-1	TRBD2	TRBJ2-1	-	TGCAGCGTCACCCACGGGACTAGTCCCTCCCATGAGCAGTTCTTC	CSVTHGTSPSHEQFF
TRBV6-2/TRBV6-3	TRBD2	TRBJ2-5	-	TGTGCCAGCAATAGACTAGCGGGAGAAGAGACCCAGTACTTC	CASNRLAGEETQYF
TRBV20-1	TRBD1	TRBJ2-7	-	TGCAGTGCTAGAGAGGGACAGAGCTACGAGCAGTACTTC	CSAREGQSYEQYF
TRBV5-1	-	TRBJ2-7	few	TGCGCCAGCAGCTTGGACCCGGGAGTCCCCTACGAGCAGTACTTC	CASSLDPGVPYEQYF
TRBV20-1	TRBD2	TRBJ2-3	few	TGCAGTGCTAGAGGACTAGCGAGGACAGATACGCAGTATTTT	CSARGLARTDTQYF
TRBV5-1	TRBD1	TRBJ1-1	-	TGCGCCAGCAGCGTCAGGGGGGAGACTGAAGCTTTCTTT	CASSVRGETEAFF
TRBV4-2	TRBD2	TRBJ2-3	few	TGTGCCAGCAGCCAAGATCGAGTTCGGGGGGGCACAGATACGCAGTATTTT	CASSQDRVRGGTDTQYF
TRBV24-1	TRBD1	TRBJ2-2	-	TGTGCCACCAGTGATCAACGGACAGGGCGACGAATCACCGGGGAGCTGTTTTTT	CATSDQRTGRRITGELFF
TRBV5-1	-	TRBJ2-2	once	TGCGCCAGCAGCATCGGAGGACCGAACACCGGGGAGCTGTTTTTT	CASSIGGPNTGELFF
TRBV3-1	-	TRBJ2-3	few	TGTGCCAGCAGCCAAGTAGCAGATACGCAGTATTTT	CASSQVADTQYF
TRBV5-1	TRBD1	TRBJ2-5	-	TGCGCCAGCACTCAGGGGGCCCGGGAGACCCAGTACTTC	CASTQGARETQYF
TRBV5-4	TRBD1	TRBJ2-1	-	TGTGCCAGCAGTGGGGGACAGGGTATCGACAATGAGCAGTTCTTC	CASSGGQGIDNEQFF
TRBV30	TRBD1	TRBJ2-7	-	TGTGCCGTGGAACTCCGGGACAGGGGCCCCGAGCAGTACTTC	CAVELRDRGPEQYF
TRBV10-3	TRBD2	TRBJ2-1	-	TGTGCCATCAGAGCGGGAGGGTTGGATGAGCAGTTCTTC	CAIRAGGLDEQFF
TRBV29-1	-	TRBJ2-4	-	TGCAGCGTGGCAGGGAACCTAGCCAAAAACATTCAGTACTTC	CSVAGNLAKNIQYF
TRBV3-1	TRBD2	TRBJ2-3	few	TGTGCCAGCAGCCACCTACTAGCGGGAGGTTCAGATACGCAGTATTTT	CASSHLLAGGSDTQYF
TRBV20-1	-	TRBJ1-2	-	TGCAGTGCCCAAGACAAGTTTAGTGGCTACACCTTC	CSAQDKFSGYTF
TRBV7-2	-	TRBJ2-5	few	TGTGCCAGCAGCTTAACCGTAGAGACCCAGTACTTC	CASSLTVETQYF
TRBV20-1	TRBD2	TRBJ2-3	-	TGCAGTGCGTACGGGACTAGCGCGAAGGGCGATACGCAGTATTTT	CSAYGTSAKGDTQYF
TRBV12-3/TRBV12-4	TRBD2	TRBJ2-1	-	TGTGCCAGCAGTTTAGGGAGCGGGAGGATCTGGAATGAGCAGTTCTTC	CASSLGSGRIWNEQFF
TRBV5-1	-	TRBJ2-3	many	TGCGCCAGCAGCTTGGAGAGCACAGATACGCAGTATTTT	CASSLESTDTQYF
TRBV10-3	-	TRBJ2-1	-	TGTGCCATCAGACAGGGATCGAACTCCTACAATGAGCAGTTCTTC	CAIRQGSNSYNEQFF
TRBV12-3/TRBV12-4	TRBD2	TRBJ2-7	-	TGTGCCAGCAGTTTCACTAGCGGGAGGGCCGTCGAGCAGTACTTC	CASSFTSGRAVEQYF
TRBV29-1	-	TRBJ2-1	-	TGCAGCGTTGACCTGTACAATGAGCAGTTCTTC	CSVDLYNEQFF
TRBV10-3	-	TRBJ2-2	-	TGTGCCATCAGTGAGTCGAGGACACCTACCGGGGAGCTGTTTTTT	CAISESRTPTGELFF
TRBV20-1	TRBD1	TRBJ1-5	-	TGCAGTGCTAGTGCAGGGGGAAATCAGCCCCAGCATTTT	CSASAGGNQPQHF
TRBV2	-	TRBJ2-3	few	TGTGCCAGCAGTCCTAGCCGGGGTAGCACAGATACGCAGTATTTT	CASSPSRGSTDTQYF
TRBV12-3/TRBV12-4	TRBD2	TRBJ2-1	few	TGTGCCAGCAGTTTAAGGCGGGAGGCCTACAATGAGCAGTTCTTC	CASSLRREAYNEQFF
TRBV30	-	TRBJ2-1	few	TGTGCCTGGACCAATGGACTAGAGCAGTTCTTC	CAWTNGLEQFF
TRBV7-7	-	TRBJ2-7	-	TGTGCCAGCAGCTACAGGGAGTCAGGCGAGCAGTACTTC	CASSYRESGEQYF
TRBV5-6	-	TRBJ2-2	-	TGTGCCAGCACCCAATCTATGGGCGGGGAGCTGTTTTTT	CASTQSMGGELFF
TRBV10-1	-	TRBJ2-1	-	TGCGCCAGCGGGGAAAGCGGCCCCGAGCAGTTCTTC	CASGESGPEQFF
TRBV19	TRBD1	TRBJ2-2	-	TGTGCCAGTAGCCCTCGGACAGGGGTCGTGAACACCGGGGAGCTGTTTTTT	CASSPRTGVVNTGELFF
TRBV27	TRBD2	TRBJ2-1	-	TGTGCCAGCAGTTTCTTGGCGGGAGTGGGTTACAATGAGCAGTTCTTC	CASSFLAGVGYNEQFF
TRBV10-3	TRBD2	TRBJ2-1	-	TGTGCCATCAGTGAGTGGCTAGCGGTTACCTACAATGAGCAGTTCTTC	CAISEWLAVTYNEQFF
TRBV7-2	-	TRBJ2-3	-	TGTGCCAGCAACGACCGTTTGAGCGGGCTAAGGGATACGCAGTATTTT	CASNDRLSGLRDTQYF
TRBV20-1	-	TRBJ2-1	few	TGCAGTGCTAGGTATAGCGAGGGGTACAATGAGCAGTTCTTC	CSARYSEGYNEQFF
TRBV9	-	TRBJ1-4	-	TGTGCCAGCAGCGTCCACTCTGTAGATGAAAAACTGTTTTTT	CASSVHSVDEKLFF
TRBV5-1	-	TRBJ2-1	many	TGCGCCAGCAGCTTGGGAGGGTTCAACAATGAGCAGTTCTTC	CASSLGGFNNEQFF
TRBV5-1	TRBD1	TRBJ2-2	-	TGCGCCAGCAGCTTCGACAGGGGGAACACCGGGGAGCTGTTTTTT	CASSFDRGNTGELFF
TRBV7-6	-	TRBJ2-3	-	TGTGCCAGCAGCCCGAAGTGGATTAGCACAGATACGCAGTATTTT	CASSPKWISTDTQYF